This entry lists 26 T cell receptor beta chains sequenced from one sample in a study of shared clonotypes between healthy human individuals. Clones were sequenced by immunoSEQ multiplex PCR, and TCRdb holds only the in-frame ones, with some missing. The sample includes over 2 million clones, around 90% seen only once; the top ten take 0.37%. Material: naive CD4+ T cells from PBMCs. This sample's subset: CD45RA+ positively selected. These receptor sequences come from a man between 18 and 29 years old in good health. Some clones in this sample may be carry-over from other donors' samples.

V usage is TRBV6-6 and J usage is TRBJ2-5; unclear D gene. The germline gives CDR1 MNHNY, CDR2 SVGAGI (reference sequence). The germline V and J ends were trimmed by 5 bases and 2 bases, with 15 bases remaining between them. The CDR3 consists of 15 residues. The CDR3 loop is CASSRRQTGQETQYF. CDR3 sequence (DNA): TGTGCCAGCAGTCGACGCCAGACCGGGCAAGAGACCCAGTACTTC.

As concerns this clone: The same CDR3 is also encoded by other DNA sequences in this sample. The chain has TRBV11-2 and TRBJ2-1, with 11 bases matching TRBD2. This CDR3 region has 17 residues. Germline-derived CDR1 and CDR2 are SGHAT and FQNNGV. The V segment lost 0 bases and the J segment 0 bases; nucleotides outside the gene matches: 1. CDR3 sequence: CASSLDLAGGSYNEQFF. CDR3 in DNA: TGTGCCAGCAGCTTAGATCTAGCGGGGGGCTCCTACAATGAGCAGTTCTTC.

The table lists this clone with a few counts. V and J are TRBV5-1 and TRBJ2-5; 13 nucleotides align to TRBD2. CDR3 size: 15 residues. Germline V gene lookup returns CDR1 SGHRS and CDR2 YFSETQ. J lost 5 bases, V lost 3 bases, and 4 bases had no gene match. The CDR3 sequence is CASSSGLAGFETQYF. DNA of the CDR3: TGCGCCAGCAGCTCGGGACTAGCGGGATTCGAGACCCAGTACTTC.

The chain recombines TRBV5-1 with TRBJ1-5; D unclear. There are 14 residues in the CDR3. V lost 1 base and J 8 bases, leaving 13 bases between the germline ends. Per germline, CDR1 SGHRS and CDR2 YFSETQ. In DNA, the CDR3 is TGCGCCAGCAGCTTGATCCCTGGGGATGAGCCCCAGCATTTT. It specifies CASSLIPGDEPQHF.

The chain uses TRBV30 and TRBJ1-1; the D gene is possibly TRBD1 (5 bases). From germline, CDR1 is GTSNPN and CDR2 SVGIG (reference sequence). The length of the CDR3 is 14 residues. The V gene lost 7 bases and the J gene lost 5 bases, with 20 bases spanning the gap. CDR3 sequence: CASSKTGTSTEAFF. For the CDR3, the DNA is TGTGCCTCCTCAAAAACGGGGACGTCAACTGAAGCTTTCTTT.

The chain joins TRBV2 to TRBJ1-3; no definite D call. Germline lookup yields CDR1 SNHLY and CDR2 FYNNEI. The ends were cut back, 0 bases at V and 3 bases at J, with 9 bases in the middle. The CDR3 sequence is 15 residues long. The CDR3 sequence is CASSEAAGGGNTIYF. In nucleotides, the CDR3 is TGTGCCAGCAGTGAAGCGGCAGGCGGTGGAAACACCATATATTTT. Complete variable domain (other parts from reference TRBV2 and TRBJ1-3): EPEVTQTPSHQVTQMGQEVILRCVPISNHLYFYWYRQILGQKVEFLVSFYNNEISEKSEIFDDQFSVERPDGSNFTLKIRSTKLEDSAMYFCASSEAAGGGNTIYFGEGSWLTVV.

This chain uses TRBV23-1 with TRBJ2-1, with D maybe TRBD2 (5 bases). TRBV23-1 is annotated as an ORF whose role is uncertain. V was trimmed by 2 bases and J by 7 bases, leaving 18 bases between them. The CDR3 covers 16 residues. The CDR3 nucleotides read TGCGCCAGCAGTCAAGACTACAGCGGCCGAGGGAATGAGCAGTTCTTC. This codes for CASSQDYSGRGNEQFF.

The CDR3 loop is CASSTLNTEAFF. The CDR3, as DNA: TGTGCCAGTAGTACCCTGAACACTGAAGCTTTCTTT. V gene TRBV27 combines with J gene TRBJ1-1; D is uncertain. Germline values: CDR1 MNHEY, CDR2 SMNVEV (reference sequence). The CDR3 spans 12 residues. Trimming stripped 9 bases from V and 0 bases from J, with 8 bases between.

The gene calls are TRBV29-1 and TRBJ2-7; D gene uncertain. Germline CDR1 is SQVTM and CDR2 is ANQGSEA. Trimming cost V 4 bases and J 0 bases, with 13 bases left between them. The CDR3 contains 14 residues. The CDR3 DNA is TGCAGCGTTGCAAAGCTTTTGAGCTCCTACGAGCAGTACTTC. Translated: CSVAKLLSSYEQYF.

This chain joins TRBV25-1 and TRBJ1-2, with D maybe TRBD1 (5 bases). The CDR3 covers 13 residues. The germline V gene has CDR1 MGHDK and CDR2 SYGVNS. The germline V and J ends were trimmed by 2 bases and 4 bases, with 8 bases remaining between them. The CDR3 DNA follows: TGTGCCAGCAGTGAAGACAGCGTCTATGGCTACACCTTC. This encodes CASSEDSVYGYTF.

The chain couples TRBV7-8 to TRBJ1-1; D remains ambiguous. V lost 4 bases to trimming and J lost 0 bases, with 15 bases between them. The CDR3 has 16 amino acids. Germline V gene lookup returns CDR1 SGHVS and CDR2 FQNEAQ. CDR3 region: CASSSPPTKVNTEAFF. In nucleotides, the CDR3 is TGTGCCAGCAGCTCCCCGCCGACAAAAGTGAACACTGAAGCTTTCTTT. Supplemented by reference TRBV7-8 and TRBJ1-1, the full variable domain reads GAGVSQSPRYKVAKRGQDVALRCDPISGHVSLFWYQQALGQGPEFLTYFQNEAQLDKSGLPSDRFFAERPEGSVSTLKIQRTQQEDSAVYLCASSSPPTKVNTEAFFGQGTRLTVV.

This clone was recorded only once. J is TRBJ1-1 and V is TRBV29-1; D unresolved. Trimming stripped 1 base from V and 0 bases from J, with 12 bases between. Per germline, CDR1 SQVTM and CDR2 ANQGSEA. This CDR3 has 15 amino acids. In nucleotides, the CDR3 is TGCAGCGTTGAAGGTTGGGCAGGCATGAACACTGAAGCTTTCTTT. Residues: CSVEGWAGMNTEAFF.

V and J are TRBV6-5 and TRBJ2-7; D is perhaps TRBD1 or TRBD2 (6 bases each). The germline V and J ends were trimmed by 6 bases and 3 bases, with 12 bases remaining between them. There are 13 residues in the CDR3. Germline V gives CDR1 MNHEY, CDR2 SVGAGI. The CDR3 DNA follows: TGTGCCAGCAGGCGGGGACATCTCTACGAGCAGTACTTC. Protein: CASRRGHLYEQYF.

Of note for this clone: Within the sample, other DNA sequences also encode this same CDR3. CDR3 loop: CAISDPGQTYEQYF. In DNA, the CDR3 is TGTGCCATCAGTGACCCGGGACAGACCTACGAGCAGTACTTC. This rearrangement joins TRBV10-3 to TRBJ2-7; 7 bases align to TRBD1. V lost 3 bases and J lost 2; bases outside the gene matches: 4. CDR1 is ENHRY, CDR2 SYGVKD, per germline. This CDR3 has 14 amino acids.

The chain has TRBV5-1 and TRBJ2-7; 10 nucleotides align to TRBD2. The V gene end was trimmed by 0 bases and the J gene end by 4 bases; junction bases not matched to a gene: 7. The CDR3 is made up of 16 amino acids. The V gene's germline CDR1 is SGHRS and CDR2 YFSETQ. CDR3: CASSLARASGSYEQYF. CDR3 sequence (DNA): TGCGCCAGCAGCTTGGCCAGGGCTAGCGGGAGTTACGAGCAGTACTTC.

This clone was counted a single time. The chain uses TRBV30 and TRBJ1-4; D is unresolved. Trimming left V 0 bases short and J 7 bases short, with 15 bases between. The CDR3 length is 15 residues. The V gene's germline CDR1 is GTSNPN and CDR2 SVGIG (reference sequence). CDR3 amino acids: CAWSVLSASTEKLFF. The CDR3, as DNA: TGTGCCTGGAGTGTACTTTCCGCCTCTACTGAAAAACTGTTTTTT. Supplemented by reference TRBV30 and TRBJ1-4, the full variable domain reads SQTIHQWPATLVQPVGSPLSLECTVEGTSNPNLYWYRQAAGRGLQLLFYSVGIGQISSEVPQNLSASRPQDRQFILSSKKLLLSDSGFYLCAWSVLSASTEKLFFGSGTQLSVL.

This chain joins TRBV2 and TRBJ1-2; a weak D match, TRBD1 (6 bases). V lost 5 bases, J lost 4 bases, and 20 bases lay in between. CDR1 SNHLY and CDR2 FYNNEI come from the germline V gene. The CDR3 runs 16 residues. CDR3 loop: CASSPHLGGRGYGYTF. DNA of the CDR3: TGTGCCAGCAGTCCACATTTGGGGGGCAGGGGCTATGGCTACACCTTC.

The chain has TRBV28 and TRBJ1-2; D unclear. The CDR3 consists of 16 residues. Germline CDR1 MDHEN, CDR2 SYDVKM. V was shortened by 5 bases and J by 7 bases, with 23 bases between the two germline ends. The CDR3 DNA reads as TGTGCCAGCAGTCTACCCGGGGAGGGCGTAGGCAGTGGCTACACCTTC. This gives the protein CASSLPGEGVGSGYTF.

This chain uses TRBV10-2 with TRBJ1-1; D uncertain. The CDR3 runs 14 residues. Germline CDR1 WSHSY, CDR2 SAAADI. V gave up 6 bases and J gave up 8 bases, with 19 bases separating them. For the CDR3, the DNA is TGCGCCAGCAGCCTCTCGTCACAAGGGCGGGAAGCTTTCTTT. Translation: CASSLSSQGREAFF.

The rearrangement links TRBV11-2 to TRBJ2-1; 11 bases align to TRBD2. Germline lookup yields CDR1 SGHAT and CDR2 FQNNGV. J gave up 2 bases and V 4 bases, and 4 bases lay outside the gene matches. The CDR3 length is 16 residues. CDR3 DNA sequence: TGTGCCAGCAGCTCACTAGCGGGAGTCCCCTACAATGAGCAGTTCTTC. Translated, it gives CASSSLAGVPYNEQFF.

The V call is TRBV28, the J call TRBJ1-5; D perhaps matches TRBD1 (6 bases). The CDR3 length is 13 residues. Looked up from germline, CDR1 is MDHEN and CDR2 is SYDVKM. V was pared by 3 bases and J by 9 bases, with 12 bases between. The CDR3 spells CASSLPRGRPQHF. The CDR3 bases are TGTGCCAGCAGTTTGCCCAGGGGCCGGCCCCAGCATTTT.

This chain uses TRBV9 with TRBJ2-7; no reliable D call. Germline V lookup: CDR1 SGDLS, CDR2 YYNGEE. The V end lost 0 bases, the J end lost 3 bases, and 10 bases lay between the germline ends. This CDR3 has 14 residues. CDR3 coding DNA: TGTGCCAGCAGCGTAGACGGATCAAACTACGAGCAGTACTTC. This translates into CASSVDGSNYEQYF.

The chain employs TRBV27 and TRBJ1-3; D is possibly TRBD1 (5 bases). V was trimmed by 6 bases and J by 3 bases, leaving 12 bases between them. The CDR3 contains 14 residues. CDR1 MNHEY and CDR2 SMNVEV come from the germline V gene (reference sequence). The CDR3 reads CASSRGGIGNTIYF. The CDR3 nucleotides read TGTGCCAGCAGCCGCGGGGGAATTGGAAACACCATATATTTT.

The rearrangement joins TRBV6-6 to TRBJ2-2, with 9 positions matching TRBD2. Germline CDR1 and CDR2: MNHNY and SVGAGI (reference sequence). With V trimmed by 9 bases and J by 9 bases, 5 bases remained unmatched. The CDR3 is made up of 12 amino acids. The CDR3 region is CASRTSDRELFF. CDR3 coding DNA: TGTGCCAGTAGGACTAGCGATCGGGAGCTGTTTTTT.

The gene calls are TRBV2 and TRBJ1-2, with D tentatively TRBD1 (6 bases). Germline CDR1 and CDR2: SNHLY and FYNNEI. The CDR3 covers 13 residues. Trimming shortened V by 9 bases and J by 5 bases, and 16 bases separated the two germline ends. CDR3 nucleotides: TGTGCCAGTAGGACGGGACACTCTTATGGCTACACCTTC. Amino acid sequence: CASRTGHSYGYTF.

The V call is TRBV4-1, the J call TRBJ2-7; a weak D match, TRBD1 (5 bases). Trimming stripped 4 bases from V and 0 bases from J, with 10 bases between. The CDR3 contains 14 residues. From germline, CDR1 is MGHRA and CDR2 YSYEKL. This chain's CDR3 is CASSRDSLSYEQYF. In DNA, the CDR3 is TGCGCCAGCAGCCGCGACAGTCTCTCCTACGAGCAGTACTTC.